This T cell receptor beta chain was profiled in a study of blood T cells in healthy people across ages (dated by TCRdb to about 2015). As for the study more broadly: In model experiments, template switching captured roughly one uniquely barcoded TCR beta cDNA molecule for every two T cells. Donors were grouped into four age groups: young (average roughly 16 years), middle-aged (roughly 37), aged (about 59) and long-lived (approximately 75). Using deep sequencing normalized with unique cDNA molecular identifiers, the study measured how TCR beta repertoire diversity changes with age. The study analyzed two additional independent replicas of 1 million unique cDNA reads from the same blood draw for two donors, one aged 18 to 29 and one aged 80 or older. To avoid experimental bias, donors of different ages were distributed randomly across sequencing lanes.

Trimming removed 3 bases from V and 4 bases from J, leaving 16 bases between the germline ends. Taken from the germline V gene, the CDR1 and CDR2 loops are SGHVS and FNYEAQ. The CDR3, from cysteine to phenylalanine, totals 17 residues. The kept DNA is CDR3 alone, 51 bases in frame from the first base. Paper-wide results and their limitations: Observed TCR beta diversity per million T cells fell roughly linearly with age, and a significant reduction was already apparent by age around 36. Estimates of total diversity from one million sequenced T cells were regarded as lower bounds and underestimates. The percentage of naive T cells measured by flow cytometry correlated strongly with observed TCR beta diversity. Since profiling was done on bulk unsorted PBMCs, naive and antigen-experienced compartments could not be conclusively compared. Compared with the aged group, more naive CD4+ T cells, fewer expanded clones and increased TCR diversity were shown by the long-lived group, suggesting age selection. Because the CMV infection status of the donors was unknown, age-related changes in expanded clonotypes may potentially have been confounded.

Library creation used 5' RACE. The sequencer listed for this sample is Illumina HiSeq 2500. The second PCR ran for roughly 7 to 11 cycles and used a J-beta primer mix along with a sample-barcoded 5' primer. A unique molecular identifier was introduced onto each TCR beta cDNA molecule by a template-switch 5' adaptor carrying 12 random nucleotides. Each sample yielded at least 3 million CDR3-containing paired-end reads. First-strand cDNA was synthesized from all RNA with the Mint cDNA synthesis kit, primed by a TRBC-specific oligonucleotide. Following uracil-DNA glycosylase treatment, a first 18-cycle PCR with universal primers M1SS and BC2_uni_R was performed on all cDNA. In the paper's pipeline: Normalization of each sample was performed by random selection of 1 million high-quality reads, each carrying a distinct molecular identifier. Reads with shared molecular identifiers were discarded instead of being binned into consensus sequences. MiTCR, set to a Q25 quality threshold and the strictest error-elimination algorithm, was used for CDR3 identification, clonotype clustering and error correction. A nonparametric unseen species model with Euler transformation was used to estimate lower-bound total TCR beta diversity. TCRdb's own reprocessing of the public reads used fastp at Q25 and MiXCR and kept productive beta chains. Rows are combined by CDR3 protein, so each entry shows the most common genes and DNA. TCRdb's processing, not the study's, gives the V and J calls here. The sample table records 650,000 to 900,000 distinct CDR3 sequences; approximately 59% of these occur just once. Of the sample, 28% falls within the top ten clones.

Remarks on this clonotype: There is no known antigen for this receptor. No much larger clone exists at a distance of one base, and base qualities are not known.

Systemically healthy Caucasian individuals from Russia, some 36 in total and aged about 6 to 100 years, were included as donors. Each donor gave about 11 milliliters of peripheral blood, drawn into EDTA-treated Vacutainer tubes. Ficoll-Paque density-gradient centrifugation was used to isolate PBMCs, with at least 6 million per sample. Total RNA was extracted from PBMCs with Trizol reagent, with at least 5 micrograms obtained per sample. Naive CD45RAhigh/CD27high T cell percentages were measured by flow cytometry on a PBMC aliquot from every donor. The sequenced sample was blood. The sequence links TRBV7-6 to TRBJ2-6; D gene: possibly TRBD1, on 5 matching bases. The TCR originated in a man aged 25-40 years in good health. The CDR3: CASSFRRAVSGANVLTF. The DNA sequence follows: TGTGCCAGCAGCTTCCGCAGGGCTGTTTCAGGGGCCAACGTCCTGACTTTC.